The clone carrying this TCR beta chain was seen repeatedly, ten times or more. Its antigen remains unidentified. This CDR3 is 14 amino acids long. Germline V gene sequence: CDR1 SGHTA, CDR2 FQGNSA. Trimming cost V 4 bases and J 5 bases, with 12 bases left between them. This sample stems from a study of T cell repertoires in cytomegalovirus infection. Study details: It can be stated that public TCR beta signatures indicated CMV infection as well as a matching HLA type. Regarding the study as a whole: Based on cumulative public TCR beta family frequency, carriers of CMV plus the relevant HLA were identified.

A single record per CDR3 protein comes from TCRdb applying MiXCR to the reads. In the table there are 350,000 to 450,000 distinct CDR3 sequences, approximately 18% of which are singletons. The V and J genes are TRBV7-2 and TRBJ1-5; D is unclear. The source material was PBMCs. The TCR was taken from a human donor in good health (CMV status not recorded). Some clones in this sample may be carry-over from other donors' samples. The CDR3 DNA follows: TGTGCCAGCAGCTCTTTAGCGGTTCATCAGCCCCAGCATTTT. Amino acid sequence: CASSSLAVHQPQHF.